This T cell receptor (beta chain) was documented in a study of PD-1 blockade in classical Hodgkin lymphoma. The overall study: Once every 2 weeks, patients received intravenous nivolumab at 3 mg/kg.

The V and J ends lost 1 base and 1 base, in that order; junction bases with no gene match: 16. CDR1 is SGHRS and CDR2 is YFSETQ in the germline V gene. The CDR3 spans 19 residues. As regards this clone: What it binds is unknown.

Regarding the study as a whole: Complete responders' baseline diversity resembled that of newly diagnosed patients. It was reported that newly diagnosed patients had less baseline TCR diversity than healthy donors.

Every patient had relapsed following autologous stem cell transplantation, and cohorts differed in brentuximab vedotin exposure. TCRdb keeps only in-frame clones here, not all; method: immunoSEQ multiplex PCR. The top ten hold less than 3% of the sample, which has some 96,000 clones, roughly 92% seen once. Specimen: peripheral blood mononuclear cells (PBMCs), collected at baseline. This clonotype was obtained from a human donor with classical Hodgkin lymphoma. The chain is built from TRBV5-1 and TRBJ1-2, with 7 bases that match TRBD1. In DNA form, the CDR3 reads TGCGCCAGCAGCTTGCGTTCGGCAGGGGGATACCAGAATAACTATGGCTACACCTTC. It codes for CASSLRSAGGYQNNYGYTF.